This TCR beta chain was identified during a study of identical twins' blood T cells. The study, taken as a whole, reports: V gene usage reportedly matched far better within twin pairs than unrelated donors. Twins shared more top CDR3 clonotypes than unrelated donors did.

Turning to this clonotype: Its specificity is not known.

Germline V lookup: CDR1 SQVTM, CDR2 ANQGSEA. The CDR3 runs to 15 residues. After removal of 6 bases from V and 4 bases from J, the junction contained 15 bases not matched to a gene. Sample barcodes were added at both library ends during cDNA synthesis. One entry per CDR3 protein, called by TCRdb with MiXCR from the 5' RACE reads. The table lists fewer than 450,000 distinct CDR3 sequences, roughly 27% of them singletons. The TCR sequence derives from a woman between 18 and 55 years old in good health. The sequenced sample consisted of PBMCs. The rearrangement uses TRBV29-1 and TRBJ2-7, with 7 bases aligning to TRBD2. The DNA of the CDR3 is TGCAGCGTAGCGGGACTCCCGCATCGGCGATACGAGCAGTACTTC. Encoded protein: CSVAGLPHRRYEQYF.